This T cell receptor (beta chain) was recorded in a study of T cell responses to AZD1222 COVID-19 vaccine. Germline CDR1 reads SGHTA; CDR2 reads FQGTGA. The length of the CDR3 is 22 residues. With 0 bases clipped from V and 2 bases from J, the junction kept 16 bases outside the gene matches. Assay used: immunoSEQ multiplex PCR; TCRdb lists only in-frame clones, some missing. There are roughly 85,000 clones in the sample; over 75% occur only once, and roughly 5.1% lies in the top ten. This chain connects TRBV7-3 to TRBJ2-3, with 14 bases lining up with TRBD2. The sample here was peripheral blood, taken on day 0 of MenACWY control vaccination. This TCR came from an adult in good health. Here the CDR3 reads CASSLTGPLPGLAGELTDTQYF. As DNA, the CDR3 is TGTGCCAGCAGCTTAACAGGGCCCTTACCGGGACTAGCGGGGGAACTCACAGATACGCAGTATTTT.